Sequencing of this T cell receptor (beta chain) was carried out in a study of regulatory T cells in long-lasting Graves disease. To make TCR beta libraries, researchers used iRepertoire HTBI primers and Arm-PCR of CDR3 regions. TCRdb re-analysed the multiplex PCR reads in MiXCR, keeping a single row per CDR3 protein. The sample includes about 400,000 distinct CDR3 sequences, approximately 16% seen only once; the top ten take roughly 8%. This clonotype appeared many times. Time point specified: newly diagnosed GD, antithyroid drugs for less than 3 months. Extracted PBMC RNA gave rise to the TCR library. V lost 4 bases to trimming and J lost 0 bases, with 10 bases between them. The CDR3 contains 14 residues. Germline V gives CDR1 SGHTA, CDR2 FQGNSA. These data are also associated with another study on T cells in Graves' hyperthyroidism and ophthalmopathy.

The gene calls are TRBV7-2 and TRBJ2-7, with D unresolved. The receptor was derived from a woman between 35 and 50 years old with Graves disease. The sample consisted of peripheral blood mononuclear cells (PBMCs), taken at new diagnosis, from a patient treated with antithyroid drugs. For the CDR3, the DNA is TGTGCCAGCAGCTCCGGACCCGACTCCTACGAGCAGTACTTC. It yields the protein CASSSGPDSYEQYF.